This paragraph reports one T cell receptor beta chain. The data were obtained in a study of somatic mutations in cytotoxic T cells in rheumatoid arthritis. Unmatched junction bases numbered 6, after V lost 5 bases and J lost 3 bases. This CDR3 is 16 amino acids long. Germline-derived CDR1 and CDR2 are SGHAT and FQNNGV. Clones were read by immunoSEQ multiplex PCR, and TCRdb kept only the in-frame ones, dropping some. The sample shows more than 15,000 clones, around 79% of them seen only once. Sequenced material: CD8+ T cells sorted from blood. V gene TRBV11-2 combines with J gene TRBJ2-1, with TRBD2 identical over 11 bases. The sequence was obtained from a woman aged 60-75 years in good health. The CDR3: CASSPGLAENYNEQFF. The CDR3 bases are TGTGCCAGCAGCCCGGGACTAGCGGAGAACTACAATGAGCAGTTCTTC.